This TCR beta chain was sequenced in a study of cytomegalovirus exposure and HLA in healthy donors (dated by TCRdb to 2015 to 2018). Concerning the study at large: According to a later analysis, the roughly 130 validation repertoires were produced on the same platform as the 680 or so repertoires of the first cohort. The aim of the study was to test whether cataloging public T cell receptors could identify signatures of past pathogen exposure. High-throughput TCR immunosequencing, statistical association of individual TCRs with disease status, and machine learning were combined to predict cytomegalovirus infection status. Besides the first cohort of some 670 subjects, a separate validation cohort made up of around 120 different subjects was used. General findings and caveats noted by the study authors: The classifier was reported to diagnose cytomegalovirus status with high specificity and sensitivity in both the original cohort and the validation cohort. A few of the identified cytomegalovirus-associated TCR beta chains were confirmed in vitro to be specific for cytomegalovirus antigens. While some public TCRs were present in many individuals, most TCR sequences turned up only very rarely across donors. The study gave a list of some 150 TCR beta chains associated with cytomegalovirus. It was suggested by the authors that the approach could potentially be generalized to other disease states and immunological phenotypes. The validation cohort had no HLA typing available for a later analysis, so co-occurrence within that cohort was assessed over all 130 or so repertoires. In a later analysis, TCRs clustered in the first cohort were found to also tend to co-occur in the roughly 130 validation repertoires, with about 94% of cluster scores above 0.

The donors belonged to the validation cohort of over a hundred subjects, which was separate from the approximately 700-subject first cohort. CDR1 LNHDA and CDR2 SQIVND are derived from the germline V gene (reference sequence). The CDR3 covers 12 residues, taking in both the cysteine and the phenylalanine. The only DNA kept is the CDR3, 36 bases in frame from the first base. The junction carries 6 bases between V and J, which are trimmed by 3 bases and 5 bases respectively. Libraries were constructed by the immunoSEQ multiplex PCR assay. The paper's data handling went like this. To diagnose cytomegalovirus status from the catalog of TCR beta chain sequences, a statistical classification framework was built. Held by TCRdb, this immuneACCESS table contains in-frame sequences only and omits some clones. Under half of the omission traces to an unresolved V gene where checked; the cause of the rest is unknown. V, J and clone size derive from that table, while D and trimming were established from the DNA sequence. For this sample the table gives around 160,000 clones, of which under 95% were detected only once. The ten top clones hold approximately 3% of the sample.

A single count supports this clone. Its cognate antigen has yet to be identified. Base-call qualities are not available, and no considerably larger clone is one nucleotide away. Sequenced sample: PBMCs. This receptor was obtained from a woman younger than 30 in good health and CMV-seropositive. The rearrangement combines TRBV19 with TRBJ2-3, and the D gene may be TRBD2, 5 bases matching. CDR3 sequence: CASSIGEDTQYF. The DNA is TGTGCCAGTAGTATCGGGGAAGATACGCAGTATTTT.